Detailed here is one T cell receptor beta chain. PCR was performed using 60 Vbeta and 13 Jbeta primers. The data were produced by immunoSEQ multiplex PCR, yet TCRdb's version contains in-frame clones alone and is incomplete. The data hold roughly 100,000 clones, with roughly 79% observed a single time. The sample originates from a study of cytomegalovirus exposure and HLA in healthy donors. This clonotype was sampled from a man in his forties or fifties in good health and CMV-seropositive. The sequenced sample was PBMCs.

The CDR3 coding sequence is TGTGCCAGCAGCCAAGATCTGGGAGGGACTGGGGCCAACGTCCTGACTTTC. This codes for CASSQDLGGTGANVLTF. The chain joins TRBV4-2 to TRBJ2-6; TRBD2 agrees at 7 bases. The CDR3 has 17 residues. Germline assignment: CDR1 LGHNA and CDR2 YNFKEQ. V lost 0 bases to trimming and J lost 2 bases; unmatched junction nucleotides: 4.